This T cell receptor beta chain was sequenced during a study of blood T cell repertoires in COVID-19. The CDR3 has 15 amino acids. Germline V gene lookup returns CDR1 MNHEY and CDR2 SVGAGI. V lost 7 bases, J lost 2 bases, and 10 bases stayed unmatched. TCRdb's table, derived via immunoSEQ multiplex PCR, lists solely in-frame clones and lacks some. The sample holds about 140,000 clones; approximately 90% are singletons and the top ten take approximately 11%. The sequence derives from an elderly woman with acute or convalescent COVID-19. The sequenced material came from peripheral blood. This sequence joins TRBV6-5 and TRBJ1-2; 7 bases map to TRBD1. The CDR3 bases are TGTGCCAGCACCAAACAAGGGGGCGGAAACTATGGCTACACCTTC. Translation gives CASTKQGGGNYGYTF.